Listed below are T cell receptor beta chains from one sample, sequenced in a study of blood T cell repertoires in COVID-19. Using immunoSEQ multiplex PCR, the repertoire was profiled, and TCRdb retains in-frame clones only, with some absent. The data contain about 59,000 clones, about 86% of them singletons. Specimen: peripheral blood. These receptors were collected from a woman of 80 years or more with active COVID-19. The CDR3 runs from the conserved cysteine through the conserved F or W. Each record gives: CDR3 length, V gene, D gene, J gene, clone size, CDR3 DNA, CDR3 protein. The D gene is left open where the match is weak. Size tells how often a clone was seen (once, few, many) or the class of an expanded clone, and some rows leave it out.

15	TRBV11-1	TRBD1	TRBJ2-7	-	TGTGCCAGCAGCCCCCGACAGGGGACGCTCTACGAGCAGTACTTC	CASSPRQGTLYEQYF
14	TRBV5-1	-	TRBJ2-2	-	TGCGCCAGCAGTAGTAGGGGGAGTACCGGGGAGCTGTTTTTT	CASSSRGSTGELFF
13	TRBV5-6	-	TRBJ2-3	-	TGTGCCAGCAGCTTGCCAAGCACAGATACGCAGTATTTT	CASSLPSTDTQYF
17	TRBV3-1/TRBV3-2	-	TRBJ2-7	-	TGTGCCAGCAGCCAAGGGTACCCCGGGGGAAGCTCCTACGAGCAGTACTTC	CASSQGYPGGSSYEQYF
16	TRBV5-1	TRBD1	TRBJ1-3	-	TGCGCCAGCAGCTTGGCCTCCGGGACAGGGCAAAGCACCATATATTTT	CASSLASGTGQSTIYF
12	TRBV4-3	TRBD1	TRBJ1-2	-	TGCGCCAGCAGCCCCGACAGGGGTGGCTACACCTTC	CASSPDRGGYTF
15	TRBV4-2	-	TRBJ2-5	-	TGTGCCAGCAGCCAAGGGGGCTATCCCGAGGAGACCCAGTACTTC	CASSQGGYPEETQYF
18	TRBV10-1	TRBD1	TRBJ2-7	-	TGCGCCAGCAGTGAGTCCCCCGCTTGGACAGGGGGTTCCTACGAGCAGTACTTC	CASSESPAWTGGSYEQYF
15	TRBV6-5	TRBD1	TRBJ1-5	-	TGTGCCAGCAAACAGGGGTGGATTGGCAATCAGCCCCAGCATTTT	CASKQGWIGNQPQHF
16	TRBV28	TRBD1	TRBJ1-6	few	TGTGCCAGCAGTTTTAGACAGGGGAACTATAATTCACCCCTCCACTTT	CASSFRQGNYNSPLHF
13	TRBV19	-	TRBJ1-1	-	TGTGCCAGTAGTCAGGCCACGTACATTGAAGCTTTCTTT	CASSQATYIEAFF
13	TRBV6-4	TRBD1	TRBJ2-5	-	TGTGCCAGCAAGCGACAGGGCGGAGAGACCCAGTACTTC	CASKRQGGETQYF
16	TRBV7-2	TRBD1	TRBJ1-1	-	TGTGCCAGCAGAGTAGCCCGGGACAGGGTGGCGGCTGAAGCTTTCTTT	CASRVARDRVAAEAFF
18	TRBV5-3	TRBD1	TRBJ2-2	-	TGTGCCAGAAGCAGAGACAGGGGGAATCCGTCGGGCACCGGGGAGCTGTTTTTT	CARSRDRGNPSGTGELFF
18	TRBV9	TRBD2	TRBJ2-1	-	TGTGCCAGCAGCGTAGAGGCTAGCGGGGGGCTCTCCTACAATGAGCAGTTCTTC	CASSVEASGGLSYNEQFF
16	TRBV7-2	TRBD1	TRBJ2-2	-	TGTGCCAGCAGCTTCTCAGGGGGCGCGAACACCGGGGAGCTGTTTTTT	CASSFSGGANTGELFF
17	TRBV5-4	TRBD2	TRBJ2-1	-	TGTGCCAGCAGCTACGCCGGGACTAGCGGGGGGAGGGATGAGCAGTTCTTC	CASSYAGTSGGRDEQFF
16	TRBV5-1	-	TRBJ2-3	few	TGCGCCAGCAGCTTGGGAATAGGCGGTAGCACAGATACGCAGTATTTT	CASSLGIGGSTDTQYF
15	TRBV18	TRBD1	TRBJ2-1	-	TGTGCCAGCTCATTGAGACAGGGGGATTACAATGAGCAGTTCTTC	CASSLRQGDYNEQFF
15	TRBV2	TRBD2	TRBJ2-1	-	TGTGCCAGCAGTGTAGGCCTAGCGGGCTACAATGAGCAGTTCTTC	CASSVGLAGYNEQFF
15	TRBV5-1	-	TRBJ2-3	-	TGCGCCAGCAGCTTGGGTGGGGCTGGCACAGATACGCAGTATTTT	CASSLGGAGTDTQYF
18	TRBV4-3	TRBD2	TRBJ2-3	-	TGCGCCAGCAGCCAAGATTGGACTAGCGGGGGATACACAGATACGCAGTATTTT	CASSQDWTSGGYTDTQYF
13	TRBV6-5	-	TRBJ1-1	-	TGTGCCAGCAGTCTTACAGGTCCCACTGAAGCTTTCTTT	CASSLTGPTEAFF
12	TRBV3-1/TRBV3-2	-	TRBJ1-2	-	TGTGCCAGCAGCCTACAGGGCTATGGCTACACCTTC	CASSLQGYGYTF
12	TRBV5-1	TRBD1	TRBJ1-2	-	TGCGCCAGCAGTCAGGGGGACTATGGCTACACCTTC	CASSQGDYGYTF
13	TRBV7-2	-	TRBJ1-1	-	TGTGCCAGCAGCTTGACTGGGAACACTGAAGCTTTCTTT	CASSLTGNTEAFF
17	TRBV11-2	TRBD2	TRBJ2-5	-	TGTGCCAGCAGCTTAGGGTCTAGCGGGGGGGCGGGAGAGACCCAGTACTTC	CASSLGSSGGAGETQYF
16	TRBV29-1	TRBD2	TRBJ2-1	-	TGCAGCGTTGGGTTCGGGGGGGGGAAGGCCTACAATGAGCAGTTCTTC	CSVGFGGGKAYNEQFF
13	TRBV9	-	TRBJ2-1	once	TGTGCCAGCAGCGTGGTCCCGGGCAATGAGCAGTTCTTC	CASSVVPGNEQFF
12	TRBV29-1	TRBD1	TRBJ1-2	once	TGCAGCGTTGGGGACAGGTCCTATGGCTACACCTTC	CSVGDRSYGYTF
14	TRBV28	TRBD1	TRBJ1-4	-	TGTGCCAGCAGGGTACCGGGACAGGGTGGAAAACTGTTTTTT	CASRVPGQGGKLFF
15	TRBV11-3	TRBD2	TRBJ2-1	few	TGTGCCAGCAGCACGCCACTAGCGGGGGGAAATGAGCAGTTCTTC	CASSTPLAGGNEQFF
13	TRBV15	-	TRBJ2-7	-	TGTGCCACCAGCCTGGGGCGCAACTACGAGCAGTACTTC	CATSLGRNYEQYF
15	TRBV6-6	TRBD1	TRBJ1-2	-	TGTGCCAGCAGTTACCCACAGGGGGCAAACTATGGCTACACCTTC	CASSYPQGANYGYTF
13	TRBV9	-	TRBJ2-3	-	TGTGCCAGCAGCGTTGGGGAGAGAGATACGCAGTATTTT	CASSVGERDTQYF
18	TRBV5-4	TRBD2	TRBJ2-5	-	TGTGCCAGCAGCGGCCCGGGACTCCCCGGGAGGGGGAAAGAGACCCAGTACTTC	CASSGPGLPGRGKETQYF
15	TRBV9	-	TRBJ1-6	-	TGTGCCAGCAGCGTAGTCCCAGGGGATAATTCACCCCTCCACTTT	CASSVVPGDNSPLHF
15	TRBV24-1	TRBD1	TRBJ1-1	-	TGTGCCACCAGTGATTCCCGGACAGGAAACACTGAAGCTTTCTTT	CATSDSRTGNTEAFF
15	TRBV28	-	TRBJ2-2	-	TGTGCCAGCAGTTTATCTCTGGGCGAGTCCGGGGAGCTGTTTTTT	CASSLSLGESGELFF
15	TRBV19	TRBD2	TRBJ2-2	-	TGTGCCAGTAGTAACCAGCGGGGGGGCACCGGGGAGCTGTTTTTT	CASSNQRGGTGELFF
13	TRBV3-1/TRBV3-2	-	TRBJ2-5	-	TGTGCCAGCAGCCGGGATCGCCAGGGGACCCAGTACTTC	CASSRDRQGTQYF
16	TRBV5-1	TRBD2	TRBJ2-5	-	TGCGCCAGCAGGCTCGCCCCGGGGAGGGCGGGAGAGACCCAGTACTTC	CASRLAPGRAGETQYF
13	TRBV28	-	TRBJ1-2	-	TGTGCCAGCAGTTCGACAGCTAACTATGGCTACACCTTC	CASSSTANYGYTF